The present T cell receptor (beta chain) was sequenced within a study of blood T cell repertoires in COVID-19. Germline assignment: CDR1 MDHEN and CDR2 SYDVKM. V lost 3 bases to trimming and J lost 2 bases, with 4 bases between them. This CDR3 spans 12 amino acids. Sequenced by immunoSEQ multiplex PCR; TCRdb stores in-frame clones only, minus some. The sample lists around 150,000 clones, 70% to 85% occurring once. The TCR comes from a middle-aged woman with COVID-19, enrolled during active disease. The V and J genes are TRBV28 and TRBJ1-2; no clear D gene. Specimen: peripheral blood. CDR3 region: CASSFRNYGYTF. The CDR3 region has the DNA TGTGCCAGCAGTTTCCGGAACTATGGCTACACCTTC.